A selection of T cell receptor beta chains follows, all from one sample in a study of T cell responses to AZD1222 COVID-19 vaccine. TCRdb's table, derived via immunoSEQ multiplex PCR, lists solely in-frame clones and lacks some. The table lists 100,000 to 140,000 clones, about 85% of them singletons. Here the sequenced sample was peripheral blood, taken 28 days after the second AZD1222 dose. Every receptor here comes from an adult who received the AZD1222 COVID-19 vaccine. Both conserved end residues are part of each CDR3. The D gene is left open where the match is weak. Where a row states a size, it is once, few, many or the class of an expanded clone; other rows omit it.

once . TRBJ1-5 TRBV27 CASSGGRNQPQHF TGTGCCAGCAGTGGGGGCCGCAATCAGCCCCAGCATTTT
. TRBD1 TRBJ2-1 TRBV3-1/TRBV3-2 CASSQGGTGNNEQFF TGTGCCAGCAGCCAAGGCGGGACAGGGAACAATGAGCAGTTCTTC
. . TRBJ1-2 TRBV28 CASGLGMGGYTF TGTGCCAGTGGGTTGGGAATGGGAGGCTACACCTTC
. . TRBJ1-2 TRBV9 CASSSGGSNYGYTF TGTGCCAGCAGCTCCGGGGGGTCTAACTATGGCTACACCTTC
. TRBD1 TRBJ1-2 TRBV5-1 CASSLEGQGPYGYTF TGCGCCAGCAGCTTGGAGGGACAGGGGCCCTATGGCTACACCTTC
. . TRBJ1-4 TRBV27 CASSLGSRGYEKLFF TGTGCCAGCAGTTTAGGCAGCAGGGGTTATGAAAAACTGTTTTTT
. . TRBJ2-3 TRBV19 CASSKGTLSRTDTQYF TGTGCCAGTAGTAAAGGGACCCTATCCCGCACAGATACGCAGTATTTT
. TRBD1 TRBJ2-7 TRBV6-2/TRBV6-3 CASSYSSDRGGGEQYF TGTGCCAGCAGTTACTCTTCGGACAGGGGGGGTGGTGAGCAGTACTTC
once . TRBJ1-1 TRBV5-8 CASSLGAGFNTEAFF TGTGCCAGCAGCTTGGGGGCAGGATTTAACACTGAAGCTTTCTTT
. . TRBJ1-6 TRBV3-1/TRBV3-2 CASSQGPYGKSPLHF TGTGCCAGCAGCCAAGGGCCGTACGGGAAATCACCCCTCCACTTT
. . TRBJ1-2 TRBV5-5 CASSSADTYGYTF TGTGCCAGCAGCTCAGCGGATACCTATGGCTACACCTTC
few . TRBJ1-5 TRBV28 CASSNQPQHF TGTGCCAGCAGCAATCAGCCCCAGCATTTT
once . TRBJ2-5 TRBV27 CASRRQVVEETQYF TGTGCCAGCAGGCGGCAGGTGGTGGAAGAGACCCAGTACTTC
. . TRBJ2-7 TRBV4-2 CASSQGTPLEQYF TGTGCCAGCAGCCAGGGGACTCCTCTCGAGCAGTACTTC
. TRBD1 TRBJ2-7 TRBV2 CASKGTETSYEQYF TGTGCCAGCAAAGGGACAGAGACCTCCTACGAGCAGTACTTC
. . TRBJ2-1 TRBV7-9 CASSLGGQSGAYNEQFF TGTGCCAGCAGCTTAGGGGGACAGAGCGGGGCCTACAATGAGCAGTTCTTC
. . TRBJ2-5 TRBV4-2 CASSQGGETQYF TGTGCCAGCAGCCAAGGGGGAGAGACCCAGTACTTC
once TRBD2 TRBJ2-7 TRBV6-5 CASSLAGGASYEQYF TGTGCCAGCAGCCTAGCGGGGGGTGCCTCCTACGAGCAGTACTTC
few TRBD1 TRBJ1-5 TRBV30 CAWSSGRGGQPQHF TGTGCCTGGAGTTCCGGCAGGGGGGGTCAGCCCCAGCATTTT
. . TRBJ1-6 TRBV7-9 CAGGDGDSPLHF TGTGCCGGGGGAGATGGTGATTCACCCCTCCACTTT
once . TRBJ1-5 TRBV12-3/TRBV12-4 CASSPNQWPQHF TGTGCCAGCAGTCCCAATCAGTGGCCCCAGCATTTT
. . TRBJ1-1 TRBV9 CASSALDGNTEAFF TGTGCCAGCAGCGCCTTGGACGGGAACACTGAAGCTTTCTTT
. . TRBJ1-3 TRBV30 CAWSVGGNTIYF TGTGCCTGGAGTGTTGGTGGAAACACCATATATTTT
. . TRBJ2-7 TRBV5-1 CASSSEGRGRYEQYF TGCGCCAGCAGCTCGGAGGGCAGGGGAAGGTACGAGCAGTACTTC
few TRBD1 TRBJ2-7 TRBV7-2 CASSSGTGRYEQYF TGTGCCAGCAGCTCTGGGACAGGGCGCTACGAGCAGTACTTC
. TRBD2 TRBJ2-7 TRBV3-1/TRBV3-2 CASSPGGAGTYEQYF TGTGCCAGCAGCCCGGGGGGAGCGGGGACCTACGAGCAGTACTTC
. . TRBJ1-6 TRBV5-1 CASSLSLDNSPLHF TGCGCCAGCAGCTTAAGTCTGGACAATTCACCCCTCCACTTT
. . TRBJ2-2 TRBV12-5 CASAPRGGGELFF TGTGCTAGTGCTCCGAGAGGTGGCGGGGAGCTGTTTTTT
few . TRBJ2-7 TRBV7-9 CASSFPTNEQYF TGTGCCAGCAGTTTCCCTACAAACGAGCAGTACTTC
. . TRBJ1-2 TRBV9 CASSVDSTSFYGYTF TGTGCCAGCAGCGTCGACAGCACAAGCTTCTATGGCTACACCTTC
. . TRBJ2-3 TRBV20-1 CSASNAEGAGTDTQYF TGCAGTGCTAGTAACGCGGAGGGGGCGGGCACAGATACGCAGTATTTT
once . TRBJ1-2 TRBV28 CASSFGRVGYGYTF TGTGCCAGCAGTTTCGGCAGGGTCGGCTATGGCTACACCTTC
few . TRBJ2-7 TRBV13 CASSLGNRYEQYF TGTGCCAGCAGCTTAGGAAACAGGTACGAGCAGTACTTC
. . TRBJ1-6 TRBV6-5 CASTQVLDNSPLHF TGTGCCAGCACCCAGGTCCTGGATAATTCACCCCTCCACTTT
. . TRBJ1-5 TRBV6-1 CASSEVGVQGQPQHF TGTGCCAGCAGTGAAGTTGGAGTACAGGGACAGCCCCAGCATTTT
. . TRBJ2-5 TRBV19 CASSPDGGETQYF TGTGCCAGTAGTCCCGATGGGGGGGAGACCCAGTACTTC
. . TRBJ1-1 TRBV5-4 CASSEWNTEAFF TGTGCCAGCAGCGAATGGAACACTGAAGCTTTCTTT
once . TRBJ1-2 TRBV6-5 CASSYRLDTNYGYTF TGTGCCAGCAGTTACCGGTTAGACACGAACTATGGCTACACCTTC
. . TRBJ1-6 TRBV5-4 CASSEWGVRSPLHF TGTGCCAGCAGCGAGTGGGGGGTTCGTTCACCCCTCCACTTT
. . TRBJ2-2 TRBV7-2 CASSLLTTNTGELFF TGTGCCAGCAGCTTATTGACCACGAACACCGGGGAGCTGTTTTTT
. . TRBJ2-2 TRBV28 CASSPLDKTGELFF TGTGCCAGCAGCCCTCTGGACAAGACCGGGGAGCTGTTTTTT
few . TRBJ1-2 TRBV6-5 CANSRGAPNYGYTF TGTGCCAACTCGAGGGGGGCCCCTAACTATGGCTACACCTTC
. . TRBJ2-2 TRBV6-5 CASSYRDGANTGELFF TGTGCCAGCAGTTATCGGGACGGAGCGAACACCGGGGAGCTGTTTTTT
. . TRBJ1-1 TRBV30 CAWTDSPVGTEAFF TGTGCCTGGACCGACTCCCCAGTAGGCACTGAAGCTTTCTTT
. . TRBJ1-2 TRBV7-9 CASSLEGGRGYTF TGTGCCAGCAGCTTAGAGGGTGGGCGAGGCTACACCTTC
. TRBD1 TRBJ1-6 TRBV10-3 CATTGDLNSPLHF TGTGCCACGACAGGGGATCTTAATTCACCCCTCCACTTT
. . TRBJ1-2 TRBV5-1 CASSLPDGNTGYTF TGCGCCAGCAGCTTACCGGACGGAAACACTGGCTACACCTTC
. TRBD2 TRBJ2-1 TRBV3-1/TRBV3-2 CASSPVGLAGRYNEQFF TGTGCCAGCAGCCCCGTAGGGCTAGCGGGGCGATACAATGAGCAGTTCTTC